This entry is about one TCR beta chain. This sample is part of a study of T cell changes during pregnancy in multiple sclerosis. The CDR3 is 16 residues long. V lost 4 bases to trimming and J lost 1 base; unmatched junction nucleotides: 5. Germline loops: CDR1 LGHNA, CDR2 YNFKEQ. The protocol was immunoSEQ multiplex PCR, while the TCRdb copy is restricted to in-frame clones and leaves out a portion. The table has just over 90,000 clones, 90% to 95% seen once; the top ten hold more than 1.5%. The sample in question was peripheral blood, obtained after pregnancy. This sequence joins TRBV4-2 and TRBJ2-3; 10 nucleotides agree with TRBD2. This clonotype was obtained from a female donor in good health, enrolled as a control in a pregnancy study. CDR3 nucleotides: TGTGCCAGCAGCCCCCTGAGCGGGGGGGGCACAGATACGCAGTATTTT. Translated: CASSPLSGGGTDTQYF.